This TCR beta chain appears in the sequencing data of a study of cytomegalovirus exposure and HLA in healthy donors. Notes on the study in general: Sequencing had likely introduced a cluster of highly shared sequence variants as an artifact. Per a prior analysis, the majority of TCR beta V segments were productive roughly 90% or roughly 30% of the time. TRBV6-2, TRBV6-3 and some other V segments were excluded as indistinguishable. The study flagged some 170 TCR beta chains as cytomegalovirus-associated.

The CDR3 consists of 15 residues. Germline V CDR1 and CDR2: SGHDT, YYEEEE. Points on this clone: Antigen: not known.

13 Jbeta primers and 60 Vbeta primers were used for the PCR. The assay was immunoSEQ multiplex PCR, and TCRdb's table has in-frame clones only and misses some. The sample carries 130,000 or so clones, under 85% recorded once. The receptor was derived from a male donor in good health and CMV-seropositive. The V call is TRBV5-6, the J call TRBJ2-5; 13 bases line up with TRBD2. The J call could be wrong; TRBJ2-7 is a better fit for the DNA end. The sample was PBMCs. CDR3 bases: TGTGCCAGCAGCTTAGAGACTAGCGGGAGGAACGAGCAGTACTTC. Translation gives CASSLETSGRNEQYF.